A selection of T cell receptor beta chains follows, all from one sample in a study of T cell responses to AZD1222 COVID-19 vaccine. Sequencing used immunoSEQ multiplex PCR; TCRdb keeps in-frame clones, though not all of them. The repertoire holds tens of thousands of clones, with approximately 80% as singletons. The starting material was peripheral blood, obtained on day 0 of AZD1222 vaccination. The receptors derive from an adult in good health. Both conserved end residues are part of each CDR3.

>TRBJ1-5|TRBV10-1
CASSGGSNQPQHF
>TRBJ2-1|TRBV7-9
CASTPGGRVGNEQFF
>TRBJ2-1|TRBV19
CASSIRLIPRGEQFF
>TRBJ1-1|TRBV12-3/TRBV12-4
CASSRGQSLGAFF
>TRBJ1-2|TRBV19
CASSPSGGGFGYTF
>TRBJ1-2|TRBV29-1
CSVETDISGYTF
>TRBJ1-2|TRBV19
CASSIGQPYGYTF
>TRBJ2-7|TRBV4-2
CASSQASRVEEQYF
>TRBJ2-3|TRBV11-2
CASSLVGKGDTQYF
>TRBJ2-3|TRBV10-3
CAIKGEQSTDTQYF
>TRBJ1-5|TRBV6-5
CASSYSRQSNQPQHF
>TRBJ1-1|TRBV2
CASARPGSPSNTEAFF
>TRBJ2-2|TRBV9
CASTGHNTGELFF
>TRBJ2-6|TRBV7-6
CASRGSLGGANVLTF
>TRBJ2-1|TRBV24-1
CATSVAGAVSYNEQFF
>TRBJ2-7|TRBV24-1
CATSSGTSGFSYEQYF
>TRBJ2-7|TRBV30
CAWTGGYEQYF
>TRBJ2-7|TRBV5-1
CASSFTVGPSEQYF
>TRBJ1-5|TRBV25-1
CASSQTGAKQPQHF
>TRBJ1-3|TRBV7-3
CASSLGVFSGNTIYF
>TRBJ1-5|TRBV7-2
CASSLGRGVFQPQHF
>TRBJ2-2|TRBV5-1
CASSPNTGELFF
>TRBJ2-5|TRBV11-2
CASSLAMTTHRRETQYF
>TRBJ1-6|TRBV30
CAWSSQGAGSSPLHF
>TRBJ2-7|TRBV27
CASSLNVKSYEQYF
>TRBJ1-2|TRBV5-5
CASTRGVIYGYTF
>TRBJ1-2|TRBV9
CASSPRTGGYGYTF
>TRBJ2-3|TRBV3-1/TRBV3-2
CASSRGTTSTDTQYF
>TRBJ2-7|TRBV9
CASSPRTGRESYEQYF
>TRBJ1-6|TRBV5-4
CASSLGTDNSSPLHF
>TRBJ1-4|TRBV28
CASLGGADEKLFF
>TRBJ1-2|TRBV7-9
CASSTQWDRNYGYTF
>TRBJ2-7|TRBV6-5
CASSYRTSYEQYF
>TRBJ1-1|TRBV21-1
CAPAKRDAFF
>TRBJ1-1|TRBV28
CASSLFLAETMNTEAFF